This TCR beta chain comes out of a study of cytomegalovirus exposure and HLA in healthy donors. The CDR3 totals 14 residues. V lost 8 bases to trimming and J lost 2 bases, with 13 bases between them. The germline V gene encodes CDR1 GTSNPN and CDR2 SVGIG (reference sequence). The PCR was carried out with 60 Vbeta primers and 13 Jbeta primers. Data came from immunoSEQ multiplex PCR; TCRdb stores just in-frame clones and leaves some out. Recorded for this sample: roughly 33,000 clones. Sequencing was performed on PBMCs. The chain carries TRBV30 and TRBJ2-6; possibly TRBD2 for D (5 bases). This TCR was sampled from a woman between 40 and 55 years old in good health and CMV-seropositive. DNA for the CDR3: TGTGCCGGAGGAAGGATTACTGGGGCCAACGTCCTGACTTTC. Protein: CAGGRITGANVLTF. Filled out from reference TRBV30 and TRBJ2-6, the complete variable domain reads SQTIHQWPATLVQPVGSPLSLECTVEGTSNPNLYWYRQAAGRGLQLLFYSVGIGQISSEVPQNLSASRPQDRQFILSSKKLLLSDSGFYLCAGGRITGANVLTFGAGSRLTVL.